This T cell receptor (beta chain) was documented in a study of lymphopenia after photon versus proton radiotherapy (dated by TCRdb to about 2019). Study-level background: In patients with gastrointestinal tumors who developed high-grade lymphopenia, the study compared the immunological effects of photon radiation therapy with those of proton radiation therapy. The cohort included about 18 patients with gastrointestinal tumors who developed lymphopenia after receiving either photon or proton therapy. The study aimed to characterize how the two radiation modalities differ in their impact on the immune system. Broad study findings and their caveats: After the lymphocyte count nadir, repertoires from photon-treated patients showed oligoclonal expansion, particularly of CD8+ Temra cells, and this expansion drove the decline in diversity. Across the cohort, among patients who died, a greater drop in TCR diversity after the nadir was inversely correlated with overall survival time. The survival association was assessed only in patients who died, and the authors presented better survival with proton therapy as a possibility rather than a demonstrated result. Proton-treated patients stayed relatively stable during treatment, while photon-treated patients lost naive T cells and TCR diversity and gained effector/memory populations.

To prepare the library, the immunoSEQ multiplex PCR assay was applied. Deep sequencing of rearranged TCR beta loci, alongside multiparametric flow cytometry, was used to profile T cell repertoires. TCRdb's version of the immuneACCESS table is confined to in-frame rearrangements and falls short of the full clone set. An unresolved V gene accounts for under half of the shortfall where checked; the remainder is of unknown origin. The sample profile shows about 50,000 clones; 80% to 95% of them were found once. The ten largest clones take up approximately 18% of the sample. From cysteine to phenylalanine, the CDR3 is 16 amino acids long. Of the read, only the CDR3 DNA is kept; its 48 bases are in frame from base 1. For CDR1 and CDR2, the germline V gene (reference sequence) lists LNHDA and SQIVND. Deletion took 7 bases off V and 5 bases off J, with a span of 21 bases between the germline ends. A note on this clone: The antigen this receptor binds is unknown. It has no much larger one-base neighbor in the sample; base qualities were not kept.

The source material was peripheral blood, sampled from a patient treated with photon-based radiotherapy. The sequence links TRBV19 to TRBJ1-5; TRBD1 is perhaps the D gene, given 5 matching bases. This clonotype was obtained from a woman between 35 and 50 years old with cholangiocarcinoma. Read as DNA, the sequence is TGTGCCAGTAAAATGGGGGACTCGTTTCTTTATCAGCCCCAGCATTTT. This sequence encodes CASKMGDSFLYQPQHF.